Below, one T cell receptor beta chain is given with its context. The CDR3 loop spans 17 amino acids. V was cut by 0 bases and J by 0 bases, with 13 bases left in between. Germline V gene data show CDR1 as SGHRS and CDR2 as YFSETQ. The table came from immunoSEQ multiplex PCR; TCRdb's copy has only in-frame clones and leaves some out. The sample has over 130,000 clones, over 80% seen once; the top ten hold 8% to 13%. The record originates from a study of blood T cell repertoires in COVID-19. This TCR was sampled from a woman older than 75 with acute or convalescent COVID-19. The chain employs TRBV5-1 and TRBJ1-3, with D perhaps TRBD1 (5 bases). The sample consisted of peripheral blood. The CDR3 DNA sequence: TGCGCCAGCAGCTTGGGGGGCATGGTTGGCTCTGGAAACACCATATATTTT. Translation gives CASSLGGMVGSGNTIYF. Drawing the rest from reference TRBV5-1 and TRBJ1-3, the complete variable domain is KAGVTQTPRYLIKTRGQQVTLSCSPISGHRSVSWYQQTPGQGLQFLFEYFSETQRNKGNFPGRFSGRQFSNSRSEMNVSTLELGDSALYLCASSLGGMVGSGNTIYFGEGSWLTVV.